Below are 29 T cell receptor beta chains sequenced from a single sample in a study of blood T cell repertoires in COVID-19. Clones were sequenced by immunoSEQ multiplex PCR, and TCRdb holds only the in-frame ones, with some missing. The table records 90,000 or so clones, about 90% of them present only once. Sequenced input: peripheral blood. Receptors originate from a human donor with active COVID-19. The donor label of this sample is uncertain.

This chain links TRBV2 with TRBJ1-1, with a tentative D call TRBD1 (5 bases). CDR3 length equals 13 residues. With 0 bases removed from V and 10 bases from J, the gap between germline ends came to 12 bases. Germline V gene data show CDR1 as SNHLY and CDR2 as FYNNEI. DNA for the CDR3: TGTGCCAGCAGTGAAGCGCGGGGGGTCGGAGCTTTCTTT. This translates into CASSEARGVGAFF.

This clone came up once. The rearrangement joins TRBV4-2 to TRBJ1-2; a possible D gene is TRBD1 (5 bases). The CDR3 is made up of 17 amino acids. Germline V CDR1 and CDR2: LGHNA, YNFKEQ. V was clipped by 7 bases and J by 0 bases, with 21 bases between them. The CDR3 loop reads CASNTPTDTSTNYGYTF. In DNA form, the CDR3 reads TGTGCCAGCAATACTCCGACAGACACTTCGACTAACTATGGCTACACCTTC.

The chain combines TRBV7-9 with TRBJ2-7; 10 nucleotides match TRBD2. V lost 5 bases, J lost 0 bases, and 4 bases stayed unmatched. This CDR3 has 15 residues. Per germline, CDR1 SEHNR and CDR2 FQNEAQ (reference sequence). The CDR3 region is CASSPGTSVSYEQYF. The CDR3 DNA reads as TGTGCCAGCAGCCCAGGGACTAGCGTCTCCTACGAGCAGTACTTC. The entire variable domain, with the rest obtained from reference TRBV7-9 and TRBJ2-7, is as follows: DTGVSQNPRHKITKRGQNVTFRCDPISEHNRLYWYRQTLGQGPEFLTYFQNEAQLEKSRLLSDRFSAERPKGSFSTLEIQRTEQGDSAMYLCASSPGTSVSYEQYFGPGTRLTVT.

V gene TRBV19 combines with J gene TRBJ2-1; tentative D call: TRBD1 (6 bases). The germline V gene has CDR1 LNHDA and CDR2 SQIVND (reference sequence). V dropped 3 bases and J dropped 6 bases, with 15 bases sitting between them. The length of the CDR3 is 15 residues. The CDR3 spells CASSINLVQGNEQFF. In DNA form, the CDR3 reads TGTGCCAGTAGTATCAACCTTGTACAGGGCAATGAGCAGTTCTTC.

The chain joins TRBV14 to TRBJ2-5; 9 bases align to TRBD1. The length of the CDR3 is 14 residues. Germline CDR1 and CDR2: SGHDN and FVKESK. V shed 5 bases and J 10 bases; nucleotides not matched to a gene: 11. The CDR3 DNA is TGTGCCAGCAGCACGAGTCCCGGGACAGGGAACCAGTACTTC. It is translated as CASSTSPGTGNQYF. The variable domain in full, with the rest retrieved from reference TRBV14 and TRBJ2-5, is EAGVTQFPSHSVIEKGQTVTLRCDPISGHDNLYWYRRVMGKEIKFLLHFVKESKQDESGMPNNRFLAERTGGTYSTLKVQPAELEDSGVYFCASSTSPGTGNQYFGPGTRLLVL.

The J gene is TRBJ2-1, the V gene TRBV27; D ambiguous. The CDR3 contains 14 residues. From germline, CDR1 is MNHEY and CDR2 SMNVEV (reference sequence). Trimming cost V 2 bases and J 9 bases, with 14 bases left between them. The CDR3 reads CASSLAEQIGEQFF. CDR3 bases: TGTGCCAGCAGTTTAGCGGAGCAAATAGGTGAGCAGTTCTTC.

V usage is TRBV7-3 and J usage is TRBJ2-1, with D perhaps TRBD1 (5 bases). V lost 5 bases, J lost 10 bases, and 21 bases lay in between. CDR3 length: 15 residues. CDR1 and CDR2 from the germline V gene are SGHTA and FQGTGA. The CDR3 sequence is CASSPLGQGVGEQFF. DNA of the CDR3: TGTGCCAGCAGCCCATTGGGGCAGGGTGTCGGGGAGCAGTTCTTC.

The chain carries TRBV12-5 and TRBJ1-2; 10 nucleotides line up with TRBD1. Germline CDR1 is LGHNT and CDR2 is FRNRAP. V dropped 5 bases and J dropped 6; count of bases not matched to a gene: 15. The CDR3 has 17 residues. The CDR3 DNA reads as TGTGCTAGTGGTCTACCCGACACTTCCGGGACAGGGGATGGCTACACCTTC. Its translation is CASGLPDTSGTGDGYTF.

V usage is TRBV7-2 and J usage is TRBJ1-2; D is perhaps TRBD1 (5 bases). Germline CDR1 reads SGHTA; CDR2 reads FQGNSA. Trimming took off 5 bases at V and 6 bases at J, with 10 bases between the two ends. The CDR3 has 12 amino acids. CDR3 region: CASSPAGNGYTF. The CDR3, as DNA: TGTGCCAGCAGCCCGGCAGGGAATGGCTACACCTTC.

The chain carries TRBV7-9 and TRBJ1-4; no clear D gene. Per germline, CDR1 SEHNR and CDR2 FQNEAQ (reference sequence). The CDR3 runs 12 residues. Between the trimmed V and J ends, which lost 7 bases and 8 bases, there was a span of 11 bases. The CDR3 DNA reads TGTGCCAGCAACCAGCGGGGAGAAAAACTGTTTTTT. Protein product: CASNQRGEKLFF.

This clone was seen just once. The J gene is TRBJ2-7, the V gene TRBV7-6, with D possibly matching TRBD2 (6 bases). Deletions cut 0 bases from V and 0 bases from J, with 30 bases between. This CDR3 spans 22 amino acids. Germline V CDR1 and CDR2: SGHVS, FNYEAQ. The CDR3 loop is CASSLALGGFISGDGSSYEQYF. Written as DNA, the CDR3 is TGTGCCAGCAGCTTAGCGCTGGGGGGTTTCATATCGGGGGACGGAAGCTCCTACGAGCAGTACTTC. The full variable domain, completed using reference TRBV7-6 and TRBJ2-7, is GAGVSQSPRYKVTKRGQDVALRCDPISGHVSLYWYRQALGQGPEFLTYFNYEAQQDKSGLPNDRFSAERPEGSISTLTIQRTEQRDSAMYRCASSLALGGFISGDGSSYEQYFGPGTRLTVT.

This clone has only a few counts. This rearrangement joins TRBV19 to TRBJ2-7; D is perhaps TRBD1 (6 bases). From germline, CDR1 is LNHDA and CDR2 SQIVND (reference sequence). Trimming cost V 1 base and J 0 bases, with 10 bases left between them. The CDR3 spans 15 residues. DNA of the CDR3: TGTGCCAGTAGTATAGGTACAGGGCTCTCCTACGAGCAGTACTTC. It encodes CASSIGTGLSYEQYF.

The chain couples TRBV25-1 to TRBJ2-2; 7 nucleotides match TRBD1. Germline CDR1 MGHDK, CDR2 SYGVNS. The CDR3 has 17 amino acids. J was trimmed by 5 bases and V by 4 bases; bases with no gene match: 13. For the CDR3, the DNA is TGTGCCAGCAGTGTACTTAAGGGTACAGGGGAAACCGGGGAGCTGTTTTTT. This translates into CASSVLKGTGETGELFF.

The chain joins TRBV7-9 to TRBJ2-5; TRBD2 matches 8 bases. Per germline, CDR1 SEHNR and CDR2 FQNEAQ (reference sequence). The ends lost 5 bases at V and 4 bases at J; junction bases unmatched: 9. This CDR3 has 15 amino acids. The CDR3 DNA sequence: TGTGCCAGCAGCCCGTCCCCCGGGGGGGGAGAGACCCAGTACTTC. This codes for CASSPSPGGGETQYF.

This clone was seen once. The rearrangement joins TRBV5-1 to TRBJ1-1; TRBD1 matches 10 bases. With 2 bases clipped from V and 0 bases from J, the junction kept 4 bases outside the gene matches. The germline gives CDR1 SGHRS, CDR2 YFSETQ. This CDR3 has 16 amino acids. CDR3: CASSLPGQGMNTEAFF. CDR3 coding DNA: TGCGCCAGCAGCTTACCGGGACAGGGGATGAACACTGAAGCTTTCTTT.

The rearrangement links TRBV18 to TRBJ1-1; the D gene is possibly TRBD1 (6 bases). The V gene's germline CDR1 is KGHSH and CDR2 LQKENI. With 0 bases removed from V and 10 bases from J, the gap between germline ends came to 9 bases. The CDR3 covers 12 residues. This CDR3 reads CASSPPSRGAFF. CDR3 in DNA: TGTGCCAGCTCACCACCGAGCAGGGGAGCTTTCTTT.

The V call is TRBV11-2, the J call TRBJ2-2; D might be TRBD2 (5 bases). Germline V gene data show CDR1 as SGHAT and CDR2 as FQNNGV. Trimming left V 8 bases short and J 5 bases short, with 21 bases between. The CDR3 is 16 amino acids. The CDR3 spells CASAPSSGFGTGELFF. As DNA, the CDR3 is TGTGCCAGCGCGCCCAGCTCGGGGTTTGGTACCGGGGAGCTGTTTTTT.

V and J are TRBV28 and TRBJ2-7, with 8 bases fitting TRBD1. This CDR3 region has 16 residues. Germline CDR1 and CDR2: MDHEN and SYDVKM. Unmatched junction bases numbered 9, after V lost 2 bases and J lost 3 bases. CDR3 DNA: TGTGCCAGCAGTTTAGAGGGGGCCAGGGGGCTCTACGAGCAGTACTTC. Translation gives CASSLEGARGLYEQYF.

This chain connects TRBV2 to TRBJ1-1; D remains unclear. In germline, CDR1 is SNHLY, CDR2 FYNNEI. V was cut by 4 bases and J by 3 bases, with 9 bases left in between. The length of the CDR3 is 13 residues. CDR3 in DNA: TGTGCCAGCAGTGTTCGGGGTGACACTGAAGCTTTCTTT. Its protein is CASSVRGDTEAFF. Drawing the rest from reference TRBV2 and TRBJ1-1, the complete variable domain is EPEVTQTPSHQVTQMGQEVILRCVPISNHLYFYWYRQILGQKVEFLVSFYNNEISEKSEIFDDQFSVERPDGSNFTLKIRSTKLEDSAMYFCASSVRGDTEAFFGQGTRLTVV.

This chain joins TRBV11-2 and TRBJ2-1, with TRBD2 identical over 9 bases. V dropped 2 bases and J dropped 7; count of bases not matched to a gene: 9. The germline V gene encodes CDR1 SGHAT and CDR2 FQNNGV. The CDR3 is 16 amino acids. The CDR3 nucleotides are TGTGCCAGCAGCTTATCTAGCGGGACTAGGTCAAATGAGCAGTTCTTC. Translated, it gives CASSLSSGTRSNEQFF.

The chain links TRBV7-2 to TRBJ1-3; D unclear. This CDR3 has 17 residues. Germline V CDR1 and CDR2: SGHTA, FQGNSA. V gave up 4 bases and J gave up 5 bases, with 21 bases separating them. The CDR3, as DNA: TGTGCCAGCAGCTCCCTTCCCCCGGACTTGTCGAGAAACACCATATATTTT. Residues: CASSSLPPDLSRNTIYF.

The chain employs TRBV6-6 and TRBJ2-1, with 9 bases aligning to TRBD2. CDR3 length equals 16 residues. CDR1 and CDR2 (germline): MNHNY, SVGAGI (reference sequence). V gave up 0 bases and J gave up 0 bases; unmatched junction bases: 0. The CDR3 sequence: CASSYSRGGSYNEQFF. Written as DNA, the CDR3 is TGTGCCAGCAGTTACTCGCGGGGGGGCTCCTACAATGAGCAGTTCTTC.

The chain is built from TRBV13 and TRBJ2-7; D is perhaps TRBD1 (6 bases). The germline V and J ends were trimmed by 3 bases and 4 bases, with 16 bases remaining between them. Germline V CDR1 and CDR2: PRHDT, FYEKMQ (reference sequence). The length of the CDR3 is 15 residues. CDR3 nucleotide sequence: TGTGCCAGCAGCTTGGGCCTCGGGACAACATACGAGCAGTACTTC. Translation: CASSLGLGTTYEQYF.

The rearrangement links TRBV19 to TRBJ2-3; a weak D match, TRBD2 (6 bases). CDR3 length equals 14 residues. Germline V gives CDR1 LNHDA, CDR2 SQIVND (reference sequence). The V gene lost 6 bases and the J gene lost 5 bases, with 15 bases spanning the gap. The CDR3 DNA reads TGTGCCAGTAGGACTAGTTTAGAGGAAGATACGCAGTATTTT. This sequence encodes CASRTSLEEDTQYF.

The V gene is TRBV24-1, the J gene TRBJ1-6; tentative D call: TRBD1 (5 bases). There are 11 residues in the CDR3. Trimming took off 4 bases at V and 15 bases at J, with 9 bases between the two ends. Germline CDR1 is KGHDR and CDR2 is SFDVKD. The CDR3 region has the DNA TGTGCCACCAGTGAGGGGGGTGTCCTCCACTTT. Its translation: CATSEGGVLHF.

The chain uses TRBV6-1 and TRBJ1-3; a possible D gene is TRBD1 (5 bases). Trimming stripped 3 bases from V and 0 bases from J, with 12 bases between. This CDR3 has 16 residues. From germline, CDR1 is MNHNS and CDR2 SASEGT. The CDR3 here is CASSEAGFYSGNTIYF. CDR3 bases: TGTGCCAGCAGTGAGGCAGGGTTCTACTCTGGAAACACCATATATTTT.

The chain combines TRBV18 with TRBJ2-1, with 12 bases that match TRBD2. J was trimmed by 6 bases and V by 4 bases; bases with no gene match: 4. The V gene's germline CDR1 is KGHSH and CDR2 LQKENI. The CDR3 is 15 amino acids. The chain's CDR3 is CASSLLAGGSNEQFF. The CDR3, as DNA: TGTGCCAGCTCACTACTAGCGGGGGGAAGCAATGAGCAGTTCTTC.

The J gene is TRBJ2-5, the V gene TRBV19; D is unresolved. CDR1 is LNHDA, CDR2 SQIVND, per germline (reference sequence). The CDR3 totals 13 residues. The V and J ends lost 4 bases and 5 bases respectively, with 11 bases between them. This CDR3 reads CASSTRLSETQYF. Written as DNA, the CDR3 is TGTGCCAGTAGTACGCGCCTTTCTGAGACCCAGTACTTC.

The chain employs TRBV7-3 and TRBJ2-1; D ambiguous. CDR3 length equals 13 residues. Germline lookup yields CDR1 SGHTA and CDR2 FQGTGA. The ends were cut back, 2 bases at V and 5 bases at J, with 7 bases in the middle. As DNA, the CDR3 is TGTGCCAGCAGCTTAGGTCAGAACAATGAGCAGTTCTTC. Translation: CASSLGQNNEQFF.